A single sample gave rise to the 25 T cell receptor beta chains below, sequenced in a study of cytomegalovirus exposure and HLA in healthy donors. In the PCR, 60 Vbeta and 13 Jbeta primers were used. Profiled with immunoSEQ multiplex PCR; TCRdb holds only in-frame clones, not every one. The repertoire holds 200,000 to 250,000 clones, roughly 79% seen once, with more than 0.45% in the top ten. What was sequenced was PBMCs. Every receptor here comes from a woman aged 40 to 50 in good health and CMV-seronegative.

This sequence joins TRBV6-1 and TRBJ1-2, with unresolved D. Germline V gene sequence: CDR1 MNHNS, CDR2 SASEGT. V was pared by 1 base and J by 3 bases, with 6 bases between. This CDR3 contains 13 residues. This CDR3 reads CASSEVSDYGYTF. The DNA for the CDR3 is TGTGCCAGCAGTGAAGTGTCAGACTATGGCTACACCTTC.

In its sample, this clone was seen once. The chain employs TRBV6-5 and TRBJ1-2; tentatively, D is TRBD1 (5 bases). In germline, CDR1 is MNHEY, CDR2 SVGAGI. There are 15 residues in the CDR3. Trimming shortened V by 8 bases and J by 2 bases, and 18 bases separated the two germline ends. CDR3 amino acids: CASGHRGNRNYGYTF. The DNA for the CDR3 is TGTGCCAGCGGACACCGGGGGAATCGAAACTATGGCTACACCTTC.

The chain links TRBV4-3 to TRBJ2-7; TRBD1 matches at 9 bases. The CDR3 has 15 residues. Germline trimming cut 3 bases from V and 0 bases from J; bases unmatched to any gene: 3. Germline CDR1 LGHNA, CDR2 YSLEER. This CDR3 is CASSQGTGSSYEQYF. CDR3 DNA: TGCGCCAGCAGCCAGGGGACAGGGAGCTCCTACGAGCAGTACTTC.

This rearrangement joins TRBV6-1 to TRBJ2-7, with 7 bases matching TRBD1. Trimming cost V 6 bases and J 2 bases; bases outside gene matches: 7. CDR3 length: 14 residues. Germline loops: CDR1 MNHNS, CDR2 SASEGT. CDR3 amino acids: CASRTGVGAYEQYF. The CDR3 DNA follows: TGTGCCAGCAGAACAGGGGTGGGGGCCTACGAGCAGTACTTC.

This clone was seen only once. The gene calls are TRBV7-9 and TRBJ2-1; 10 bases are shared with TRBD1. There are 15 residues in the CDR3. Losses at the gene ends were 5 bases for V and 7 bases for J; bases not matched to a gene: 8. Germline assignment: CDR1 SEHNR and CDR2 FQNEAQ (reference sequence). The CDR3 DNA reads as TGTGCCAGCAGCAAGGGACAGGGGCAAAGAAATGAGCAGTTCTTC. It is translated as CASSKGQGQRNEQFF.

This chain uses TRBV4-2 with TRBJ2-5; tentative D call: TRBD2 (6 bases). Deletions cut 0 bases from V and 3 bases from J, with 11 bases between. CDR1 and CDR2 from the germline V gene are LGHNA and YNFKEQ. There are 15 residues in the CDR3. The CDR3 reads CASSQDPLAEETQYF. The CDR3 region has the DNA TGTGCCAGCAGCCAAGATCCACTAGCCGAAGAGACCCAGTACTTC.

The CDR3 DNA is TGTGCCAGCAGCTTAGGACAGGGGGCAAGGGACACTGAAGCTTTCTTT. Encoded protein: CASSLGQGARDTEAFF. The rearrangement joins TRBV7-2 to TRBJ1-1; 10 nucleotides agree with TRBD1. Germline lookup yields CDR1 SGHTA and CDR2 FQGNSA. The CDR3 extends over 16 amino acids. Trimming removed 1 base from V and 3 bases from J; junction bases left unmatched: 5.

V and J are TRBV4-3 and TRBJ1-1; 7 bases align to TRBD1. The V and J ends lost 2 bases and 10 bases, in that order; junction bases with no gene match: 4. This CDR3 contains 12 residues. Germline CDR1 LGHNA, CDR2 YSLEER. The CDR3 loop is CASSQPTGLAFF. The CDR3 nucleotides are TGCGCCAGCAGCCAACCGACAGGGTTAGCTTTCTTT.

V is TRBV14 and J is TRBJ2-5; D unresolved. The CDR3 has 13 amino acids. Germline CDR1 and CDR2: SGHDN and FVKESK. V was clipped by 5 bases and J by 1 base, with 8 bases between them. In DNA, the CDR3 is TGTGCCAGCAGCAGAGCGCCCCAAGAGACCCAGTACTTC. The encoded protein is CASSRAPQETQYF.

J is TRBJ2-7 and V is TRBV18; D may be TRBD1 (6 bases). V was shortened by 3 bases and J by 0 bases, with 15 bases between the two germline ends. This CDR3 has 16 amino acids. The germline gives CDR1 KGHSH, CDR2 LQKENI. CDR3 loop: CASSPLSGTNSYEQYF. CDR3 nucleotide sequence: TGTGCCAGCTCACCCCTTTCCGGGACAAACTCCTACGAGCAGTACTTC.

This clone was observed a few times. The chain has TRBV28 and TRBJ1-1; D not resolved. V lost 10 bases, J lost 0 bases, and 12 bases lay in between. The CDR3 has 13 residues. From germline, CDR1 is MDHEN and CDR2 SYDVKM. This CDR3 reads CATQSLMNTEAFF. CDR3 DNA sequence: TGTGCCACCCAGTCCCTCATGAACACTGAAGCTTTCTTT.

As for this clone: Sequence at one end of the junction differs from germline and may be a read error. This same CDR3 is encoded by further DNA sequences in the sample. V gene TRBV5-1 combines with J gene TRBJ2-7; 8 nucleotides agree with TRBD2. The length of the CDR3 is 17 residues. Germline CDR1 reads SGHRS; CDR2 reads YFSETQ. CDR3 DNA sequence: TGCGCCAGCAGTTTGGGGGACGCGGGGGGCCTCCCCTACGAGCAGTACTTC. Residues: CASSLGDAGGLPYEQYF.

The chain uses TRBV4-1 and TRBJ2-2; D is perhaps TRBD2 (5 bases). V lost 1 base, J lost 6 bases, and 15 bases lay in between. Germline loops: CDR1 MGHRA, CDR2 YSYEKL. This CDR3 spans 16 amino acids. CDR3 bases: TGCGCCAGCAGCCAAGCGGATCTAGTTAGCGCCGGGGAGCTGTTTTTT. This codes for CASSQADLVSAGELFF.

V and J are TRBV27 and TRBJ2-2, with unresolved D. V gave up 5 bases and J gave up 0 bases, with 4 bases separating them. CDR3 size: 13 residues. Per the germline V gene, CDR1 is MNHEY and CDR2 is SMNVEV (reference sequence). The CDR3 region is CASSITNTGELFF. In nucleotides, the CDR3 is TGTGCCAGCAGTATTACGAACACCGGGGAGCTGTTTTTT.

The chain is built from TRBV27 and TRBJ1-2, with a possible D match to TRBD1 (5 bases). V shed 2 bases and J shed 4 bases, with 14 bases lying between them. Germline V CDR1 and CDR2: MNHEY, SMNVEV (reference sequence). The CDR3 totals 15 residues. The CDR3 nucleotides are TGTGCCAGCAGTTTAGGGGGGTCAGAATCCTATGGCTACACCTTC. Translating gives CASSLGGSESYGYTF.

This clone was detected a few times. The chain is built from TRBV28 and TRBJ1-6, with 10 bases fitting TRBD1. V was pared by 5 bases and J by 9 bases, with 7 bases of the junction left unmatched. CDR3 length: 15 residues. Germline V gene sequence: CDR1 MDHEN, CDR2 SYDVKM. This CDR3 reads CASSMTGGAGSPLHF. DNA for the CDR3: TGTGCCAGCAGTATGACAGGGGGCGCGGGTTCACCCCTCCACTTT.

The chain links TRBV19 to TRBJ2-1; D is perhaps TRBD2 (6 bases). Germline loops: CDR1 LNHDA, CDR2 SQIVND (reference sequence). V was shortened by 5 bases and J by 5 bases, with 16 bases between the two germline ends. The CDR3 runs 15 residues. CDR3 sequence (DNA): TGTGCCAGTAGTCACGCGGGGTGGCAGAACAATGAGCAGTTCTTC. Protein sequence: CASSHAGWQNNEQFF.

The chain couples TRBV5-6 to TRBJ2-7; 7 bases map to TRBD1. The CDR3 totals 15 residues. Germline lookup yields CDR1 SGHDT and CDR2 YYEEEE. V trimming: 2 bases; J trimming: 3 bases; junction bases outside the gene matches: 8. CDR3 amino acids: CASSLPDRAGYEQYF. CDR3 bases: TGTGCCAGCAGCTTACCTGACAGGGCAGGCTACGAGCAGTACTTC.

There are a few counts of this clone. The CDR3 sequence is CASSEPRGRGNTEAFF. CDR3 bases: TGTGCCAGCAGTGAACCCCGCGGCAGGGGGAACACTGAAGCTTTCTTT. The V call is TRBV6-1, the J call TRBJ1-1, with D possibly matching TRBD1 (6 bases). The V end lost 2 bases, the J end lost 1 base, and 14 bases lay between the germline ends. CDR1 is MNHNS and CDR2 is SASEGT in the germline V gene. The CDR3 extends over 16 amino acids.

The count of this clone is one. The genes are TRBV5-5 and TRBJ2-5, with 10 bases identical to TRBD1. Germline lookup yields CDR1 SGHKS and CDR2 YYEKEE (reference sequence). V lost 3 bases, J lost 5 bases, and 4 bases stayed unmatched. This CDR3 is 14 amino acids long. CDR3 residues: CASSSTGGDETQYF. CDR3 coding DNA: TGTGCCAGCAGCTCGACAGGGGGCGATGAGACCCAGTACTTC.

This clone was counted a few times. The chain has TRBV4-2 and TRBJ1-6; maybe TRBD1 (5 bases). The CDR3 is 15 residues long. The ends were cut back, 0 bases at V and 10 bases at J, with 13 bases in the middle. From germline, CDR1 is LGHNA and CDR2 YNFKEQ. The CDR3 DNA sequence: TGTGCCAGCAGCCAAGATCGGACAACTACCTCACCCCTCCACTTT. Translated, it gives CASSQDRTTTSPLHF.

The rearrangement joins TRBV7-6 to TRBJ1-3; the match to TRBD1 covers 7 bases. This CDR3 spans 16 amino acids. Germline V gene data show CDR1 as SGHVS and CDR2 as FNYEAQ. Trimming cost V 5 bases and J 5 bases; bases outside gene matches: 12. The chain's CDR3 is CASSPRTGPSRNTIYF. CDR3 sequence (DNA): TGTGCCAGCAGCCCCCGGACAGGCCCGAGTAGAAACACCATATATTTT.

In regard to this clone: The sample contains more than one DNA sequence encoding this CDR3. The chain combines TRBV30 with TRBJ1-6; weak D call: TRBD1 (5 bases). The V end was cut by 1 base, the J end by 6 bases, with 7 bases between. Looked up from germline, CDR1 is GTSNPN and CDR2 is SVGIG (reference sequence). The length of the CDR3 is 13 residues. CDR3 sequence reads: CAWSGQGNSPLHF. CDR3 nucleotides: TGTGCCTGGAGTGGGCAGGGTAATTCACCCCTCCACTTT.

V usage is TRBV5-1 and J usage is TRBJ1-2; 7 bases align to TRBD1. The V gene end was trimmed by 4 bases and the J gene end by 0 bases; junction bases not matched to a gene: 3. The germline V gene has CDR1 SGHRS and CDR2 YFSETQ. The length of the CDR3 is 14 residues. CDR3 residues: CASSRDSANYGYTF. The DNA of the CDR3 is TGCGCCAGCAGCAGGGACAGTGCTAACTATGGCTACACCTTC.

This clone was picked up a small number of times. The chain has TRBV2 and TRBJ1-1; the D gene is possibly TRBD1 (5 bases). The CDR3 has 16 residues. Germline CDR1 reads SNHLY; CDR2 reads FYNNEI. Trimming cost V 5 bases and J 1 base, with 17 bases left between them. DNA for the CDR3: TGTGCCAGCAGTAACGATTTGACAGCAACGAACACTGAAGCTTTCTTT. Residues: CASSNDLTATNTEAFF.